A selection of T cell receptor beta chains follows, all from one sample in a study of OX40 agonist ivuxolimab in advanced cancers. Profiled with immunoSEQ multiplex PCR; TCRdb holds only in-frame clones, not every one. Seen here are 60,000 to 65,000 clones, 80% to 95% observed once, and the top ten hold approximately 0.64%. Sequenced material: CD4+ or CD8+ T cells sorted from blood, taken in a trial of the OX40 agonist ivuxolimab. The receptors derive from an adult with an advanced solid tumor such as melanoma, head and neck, liver or kidney cancer. CDR3s include the opening cysteine and the closing phenylalanine or tryptophan. The D gene is left open where the match is weak. The listing skips clone size in some rows; elsewhere it reads once, few, many or a size class.

V gene	D gene	clone size	J gene	CDR3 length	CDR3 DNA	CDR3 protein
TRBV11-3	TRBD1	.	TRBJ1-4	14	TGTGCCAGCAGCCGTGCCGGGACAGATAAAAAACTGTTTTTT	CASSRAGTDKKLFF
TRBV11-2	.	once	TRBJ2-7	13	TGTGCCAGCAGCTTAGAGGTGGGCTACGAGCAGTACTTC	CASSLEVGYEQYF
TRBV29-1	TRBD1	.	TRBJ2-5	12	TGCAGCGTGGGGATACAGGGGGAGACCCAGTACTTC	CSVGIQGETQYF
TRBV19	.	.	TRBJ2-3	14	TGTGCCAGTAGTAGACAGTTGAGCACAGATACGCAGTATTTT	CASSRQLSTDTQYF
TRBV11-3	.	.	TRBJ2-5	15	TGTGCCAGCAGCTTAGGTCAGGGCCCGGTAGAGACCCAGTACTTC	CASSLGQGPVETQYF
TRBV10-3	.	.	TRBJ1-2	14	TGTGCCATCAGTGAGTCGGCACAGGTCTATGGCTACACCTTC	CAISESAQVYGYTF
TRBV5-4	TRBD1	.	TRBJ2-5	14	TGTGCCAGCAGTTCACAGGGGGCCTCAGAGACCCAGTACTTC	CASSSQGASETQYF
TRBV6-5	.	.	TRBJ1-6	14	TGTGCCAGCAGTTACGGCTCAGGTGATTCACCCCTCCACTTT	CASSYGSGDSPLHF
TRBV27	.	.	TRBJ1-6	17	TGTGCCAGCAGTCCCCAACTCAGGAGCTCCTATAATTCACCCCTCCACTTT	CASSPQLRSSYNSPLHF
TRBV14	TRBD2	.	TRBJ2-5	18	TGTGCCAGCAGCCAAGAGACGGTAGCGGGAGTTGTAGGAGAGACCCAGTACTTC	CASSQETVAGVVGETQYF
TRBV6-1	.	.	TRBJ1-2	15	TGTGCCAGCAGTGAGTCGACCGGGACAAACTATGGCTACACCTTC	CASSESTGTNYGYTF
TRBV6-1	.	.	TRBJ1-2	14	TGTGCCAGCAGTGTTGGGGGTTCGCGCTATGGCTACACCTTC	CASSVGGSRYGYTF
TRBV28	.	.	TRBJ1-1	14	TGTGCCAGCTCCATCGGTGGGAAGAACACTGAAGCTTTCTTT	CASSIGGKNTEAFF
TRBV30	.	once	TRBJ1-3	17	TGTGCCTGGAGTTCCTACGACCCTGCGCAAGGAAGAAACACCATATATTTT	CAWSSYDPAQGRNTIYF
TRBV5-1	.	.	TRBJ1-1	15	TGCGCCAGCAGCTTGGGATCCCAGGGTGGGGCTGAAGCTTTCTTT	CASSLGSQGGAEAFF
TRBV6-1	.	.	TRBJ1-2	12	TGTGCCAGCAGACTCGACATCGATGGCTACACCTTC	CASRLDIDGYTF
TRBV19	TRBD1	.	TRBJ2-7	15	TGTGCCAGTAGTATAGCCGGGACAGGGGACTACGAGCAGTACTTC	CASSIAGTGDYEQYF
TRBV30	TRBD1	.	TRBJ1-2	13	TGTGCCTGGAGTGGGGGACAGAGAGATGGCTACACCTTC	CAWSGGQRDGYTF
TRBV5-1	.	.	TRBJ1-2	14	TGCGCCAGCAGCTTAAACCTCCAGGGATATGGCTACACCTTC	CASSLNLQGYGYTF
TRBV30	.	.	TRBJ2-3	13	TGTGCCTGGAGTAAAGCGAGCACAGATACGCAGTATTTT	CAWSKASTDTQYF
TRBV5-1	.	.	TRBJ1-1	14	TGCGCCAGCAGATTAACAGGGATGAACACTGAAGCTTTCTTT	CASRLTGMNTEAFF
TRBV5-1	TRBD1	.	TRBJ1-6	16	TGCGCCAGCAGCTTGGGCGGGACAGGGGATAATTCACCCCTCCACTTT	CASSLGGTGDNSPLHF
TRBV5-8	TRBD2	.	TRBJ2-5	16	TGTGCCAGCAGCCCACCTTTTGGGGGGGTGGAAGAGACCCAGTACTTC	CASSPPFGGVEETQYF
TRBV18	.	once	TRBJ2-3	13	TGTGCCAGCTCCACCCAGAACACAGATACGCAGTATTTT	CASSTQNTDTQYF
TRBV6-1	.	.	TRBJ2-5	14	TGTGCCAGCAGTAAAGGTCAAGCTCGGGAGACCCAGTACTTC	CASSKGQARETQYF
TRBV2	TRBD2	.	TRBJ2-3	14	TGTGCCAGCAGTTCGGGACTACGCACAGATACGCAGTATTTT	CASSSGLRTDTQYF
TRBV7-9	.	.	TRBJ2-2	12	TGTGCCAGCAGCCATGAGCTCGGGGAGCTGTTTTTT	CASSHELGELFF
TRBV6-1	.	once	TRBJ1-5	15	TGTGCCAGCAGTGAATATGTATCACGAGGTCAGCCCCAGCATTTT	CASSEYVSRGQPQHF
TRBV10-3	TRBD2	.	TRBJ2-3	15	TGTGCCACCATGCGACTAGCGGGGGACACAGATACGCAGTATTTT	CATMRLAGDTDTQYF
TRBV6-6	TRBD1	.	TRBJ2-7	14	TGTGCCAGCAGTTTGACAGGGGGCGATTACGAGCAGTACTTC	CASSLTGGDYEQYF
TRBV6-1	.	.	TRBJ2-7	13	TGTGCCAGCAGTGAAGCGAATCAGGCCGAGCAGTACTTC	CASSEANQAEQYF
TRBV11-3	.	.	TRBJ2-3	14	TGTGCCAGCAGCCGAGGACAGCCAGGAGATACGCAGTATTTT	CASSRGQPGDTQYF
TRBV5-1	TRBD1	.	TRBJ1-4	14	TGCGCCAGCAGCTTGAGGGGGCAGGATGAAAAACTGTTTTTT	CASSLRGQDEKLFF
TRBV7-9	TRBD1	.	TRBJ1-1	15	TGTGCCAGCAGCAAAACAGGGGACGGGAGCACTGAAGCTTTCTTT	CASSKTGDGSTEAFF
TRBV9	.	.	TRBJ2-4	16	TGTGCCAGCAGCCCAAGCATGGAATCGGCCAAAAACATTCAGTACTTC	CASSPSMESAKNIQYF
TRBV23-1	.	.	TRBJ1-1	14	TGCGCCAGCAGTCCCCTTCCGGGGGGGTCTGAAGCTTTCTTT	CASSPLPGGSEAFF
TRBV5-4	.	.	TRBJ2-1	14	TGTGCCAGCACCTTGAGGGGCAGGGTCGGTGAGCAGTTCTTC	CASTLRGRVGEQFF
TRBV2	TRBD2	.	TRBJ2-7	16	TGTGCCTCCCAGGGGGCTAGCGGGAGGGGGTCCTACGAGCAGTACTTC	CASQGASGRGSYEQYF
TRBV5-1	.	once	TRBJ1-4	16	TGCGCCAGCAGCTCCGGTCTAAAGACAGGAAATGAAAAACTGTTTTTT	CASSSGLKTGNEKLFF
TRBV5-1	TRBD1	once	TRBJ1-1	15	TGCGCCAGCAGGTCCCACAGGGGGCGGGACACTGAAGCTTTCTTT	CASRSHRGRDTEAFF
TRBV7-2	.	.	TRBJ2-1	15	TGTGCCAGCAGCTTAAGGCTAGCATACGGAAATGAGCAGTTCTTC	CASSLRLAYGNEQFF
TRBV6-1	.	once	TRBJ1-5	15	TGTGCCAGCAGTCTCCAGGCCGATAGCAATCAGCCCCAGCATTTT	CASSLQADSNQPQHF